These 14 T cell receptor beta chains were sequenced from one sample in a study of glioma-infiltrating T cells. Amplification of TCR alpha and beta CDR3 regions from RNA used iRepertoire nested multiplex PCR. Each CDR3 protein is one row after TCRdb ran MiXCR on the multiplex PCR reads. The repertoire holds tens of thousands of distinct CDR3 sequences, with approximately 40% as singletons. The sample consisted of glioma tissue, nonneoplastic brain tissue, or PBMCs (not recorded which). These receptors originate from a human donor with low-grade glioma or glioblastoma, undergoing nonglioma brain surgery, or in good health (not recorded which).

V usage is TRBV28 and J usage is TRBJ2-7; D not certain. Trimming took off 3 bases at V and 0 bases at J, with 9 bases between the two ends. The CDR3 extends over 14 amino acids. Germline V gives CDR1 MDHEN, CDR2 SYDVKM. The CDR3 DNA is TGTGCCAGCAGTTTCGTCGGGTCCTCCTACGAGCAGTACTTC. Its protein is CASSFVGSSYEQYF. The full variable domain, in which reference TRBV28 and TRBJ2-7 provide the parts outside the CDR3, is DVKVTQSSRYLVKRTGEKVFLECVQDMDHENMFWYRQDPGLGLRLIYFSYDVKMKEKGDIPEGYSVSREKKERFSLILESASTNQTSMYLCASSFVGSSYEQYFGPGTRLTVT.

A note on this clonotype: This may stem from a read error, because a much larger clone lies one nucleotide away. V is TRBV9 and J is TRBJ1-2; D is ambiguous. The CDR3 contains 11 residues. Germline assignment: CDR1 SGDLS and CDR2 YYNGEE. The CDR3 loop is CASSAAYGYNF. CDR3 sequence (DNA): TGTGCCAGCAGCGCGGCGTATGGCTACAACTTC.

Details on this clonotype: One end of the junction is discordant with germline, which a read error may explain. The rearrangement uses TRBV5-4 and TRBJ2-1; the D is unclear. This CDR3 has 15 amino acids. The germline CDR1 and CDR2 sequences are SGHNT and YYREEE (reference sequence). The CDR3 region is CAGSQDQGLDNEQFF. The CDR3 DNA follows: TGTGCCGGCAGCCAAGATCAAGGCCTGGACAATGAGCAGTTCTTC.

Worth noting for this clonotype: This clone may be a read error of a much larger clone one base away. CDR3 sequence reads: CASSRSVGGGQYF. CDR3 DNA: TGTGCCAGCAGCCGAAGCGTCGGCGGCGGGCAGTACTTC. The chain has TRBV3-1 and TRBJ2-7; D ambiguous. This CDR3 comprises 13 residues. From germline, CDR1 is LGHDT and CDR2 YNNKEL (reference sequence). V was clipped by 4 bases and J by 9 bases, with 16 bases between them.

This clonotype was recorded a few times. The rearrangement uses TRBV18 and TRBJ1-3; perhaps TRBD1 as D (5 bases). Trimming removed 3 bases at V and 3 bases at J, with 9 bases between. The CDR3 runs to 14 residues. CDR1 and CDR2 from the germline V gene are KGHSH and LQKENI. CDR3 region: CASSPGRVGNTIYF. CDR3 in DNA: TGTGCCAGCTCACCCGGCAGGGTTGGAAACACCATATATTTT.

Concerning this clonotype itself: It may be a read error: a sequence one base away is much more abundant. CDR3 in DNA: TGTGCCAGCAGCTTTCAACCGTCGGGACTAGCGGGAGGACGGTACGAGCAGTTCTTC. It codes for CASSFQPSGLAGGRYEQFF. The rearrangement links TRBV7-9 to TRBJ2-1; TRBD2 agrees at 15 bases. The V segment lost 3 bases and the J segment 10 bases; nucleotides outside the gene matches: 16. Germline values: CDR1 SEHNR, CDR2 FQNEAQ (reference sequence). The CDR3 is made up of 19 amino acids.

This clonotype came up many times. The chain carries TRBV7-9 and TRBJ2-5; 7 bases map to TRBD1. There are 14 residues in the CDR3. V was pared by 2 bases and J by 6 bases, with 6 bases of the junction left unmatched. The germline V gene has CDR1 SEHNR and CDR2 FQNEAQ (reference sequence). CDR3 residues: CASSLLRDSQTQYF. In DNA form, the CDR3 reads TGTGCCAGCAGCTTACTACGGGACAGCCAGACCCAGTACTTC.

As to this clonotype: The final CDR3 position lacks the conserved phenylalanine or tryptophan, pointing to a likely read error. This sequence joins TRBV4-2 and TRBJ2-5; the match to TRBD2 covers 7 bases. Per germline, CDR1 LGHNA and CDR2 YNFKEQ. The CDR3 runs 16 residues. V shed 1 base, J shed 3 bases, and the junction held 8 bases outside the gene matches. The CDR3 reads CASSQGSGGGKETQYS. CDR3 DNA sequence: TGTGCCAGCAGCCAAGGATCGGGGGGTGGAAAAGAGACCCAGTACTCC.

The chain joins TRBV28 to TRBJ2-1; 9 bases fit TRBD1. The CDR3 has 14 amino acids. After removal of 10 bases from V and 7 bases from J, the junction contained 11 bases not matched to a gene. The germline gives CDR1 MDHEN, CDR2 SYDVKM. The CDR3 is CATAGTGMWNEQFF. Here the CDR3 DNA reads TGTGCCACCGCCGGGACAGGGATGTGGAATGAGCAGTTCTTC.

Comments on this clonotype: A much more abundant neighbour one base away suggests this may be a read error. CDR3 bases: TGCAGCGTTGAAGCTGGTCAGACCAATGAGCAGTTCTTC. Translating gives CSVEAGQTNEQFF. The chain links TRBV29-1 to TRBJ2-1; D is unresolved. CDR3 length: 13 residues. V was clipped by 1 base and J by 6 bases, with 10 bases between them. The V gene's germline CDR1 is SQVTM and CDR2 ANQGSEA.

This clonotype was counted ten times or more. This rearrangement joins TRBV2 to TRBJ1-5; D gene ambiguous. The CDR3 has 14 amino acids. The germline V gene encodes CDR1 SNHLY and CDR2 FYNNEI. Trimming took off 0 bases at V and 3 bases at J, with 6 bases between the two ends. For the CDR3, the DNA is TGTGCCAGCAGTGAAGCTACCTACAATCAGCCCCAGCATTTT. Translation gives CASSEATYNQPQHF.

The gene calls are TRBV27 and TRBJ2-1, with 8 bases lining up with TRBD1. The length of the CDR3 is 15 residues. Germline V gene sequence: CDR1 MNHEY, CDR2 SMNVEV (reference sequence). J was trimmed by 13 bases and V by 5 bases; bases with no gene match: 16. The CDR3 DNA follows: TGTGCCAGCAGTGGGCTACAGGGGGGTCTCGAGACCCAGTTCTTC. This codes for CASSGLQGGLETQFF.

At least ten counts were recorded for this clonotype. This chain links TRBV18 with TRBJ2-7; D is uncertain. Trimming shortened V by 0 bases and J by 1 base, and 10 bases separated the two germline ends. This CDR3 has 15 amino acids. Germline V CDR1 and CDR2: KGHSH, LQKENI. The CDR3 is CASSPPSAPSYEQYF. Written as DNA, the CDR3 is TGTGCCAGCTCACCACCGTCAGCTCCTTCCTACGAGCAGTACTTC. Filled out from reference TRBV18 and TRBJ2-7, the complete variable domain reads NAGVMQNPRHLVRRRGQEARLRCSPMKGHSHVYWYRQLPEEGLKFMVYLQKENIIDESGMPKERFSAEFPKEGPSILRIQQVVRGDSAAYFCASSPPSAPSYEQYFGPGTRLTVT.

The CDR3 loop reads CASIDRGVYEQYF. CDR3 sequence (DNA): TGCGCCAGCATCGACAGGGGGGTCTACGAGCAGTACTTC. The rearrangement joins TRBV4-1 to TRBJ2-7; TRBD1 matches 9 bases. There are 13 residues in the CDR3. Germline V gene sequence: CDR1 MGHRA, CDR2 YSYEKL. The trim removed 7 bases at V and 3 bases at J, leaving 4 bases unmatched.